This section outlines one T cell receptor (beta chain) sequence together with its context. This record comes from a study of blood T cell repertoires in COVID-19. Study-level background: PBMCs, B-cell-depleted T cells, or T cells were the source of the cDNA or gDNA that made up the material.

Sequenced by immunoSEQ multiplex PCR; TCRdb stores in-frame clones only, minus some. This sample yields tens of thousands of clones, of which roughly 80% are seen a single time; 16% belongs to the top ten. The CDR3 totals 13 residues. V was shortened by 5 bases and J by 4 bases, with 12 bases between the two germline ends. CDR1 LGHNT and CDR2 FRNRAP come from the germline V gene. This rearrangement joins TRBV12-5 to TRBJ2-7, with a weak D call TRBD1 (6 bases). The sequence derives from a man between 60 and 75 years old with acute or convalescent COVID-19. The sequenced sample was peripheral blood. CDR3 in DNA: TGTGCTAGTGGTATACAGGGCGGGTACGAGCAGTACTTC. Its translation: CASGIQGGYEQYF.